This record looks at one T cell receptor beta chain sequence and its context. What it recognizes is unknown. After removal of 0 bases from V and 6 bases from J, the junction contained 3 bases not matched to a gene. Germline assignment: CDR1 SGDLS and CDR2 YYNGEE. The CDR3 runs to 13 residues. Libraries were prepared by immunoSEQ multiplex PCR; TCRdb keeps only in-frame clonotypes and omits some of them. The sample includes roughly 77,000 clones, roughly 90% of them seen just once. The sample originates from a study of graft-versus-host responses after intestinal transplantation. Across the study: Anti-thymocyte globulin induction, then tacrolimus and steroids for around three years, went to all recipients.

General study findings and limits: The authors found GvH clones in recipient marrow, some appearing first in ileum or blood. Declining HvG levels early post-transplant were linked to peak circulating GvH clone levels.

This clonotype was obtained from a human donor who received an intestinal transplant. The chain joins TRBV9 to TRBJ2-7; 7 positions agree with TRBD2. The input for sequencing was unstimulated CD8+ T cells sorted from spleen or lymph node cells, taken before intestinal transplant. CDR3: CASSVGLASEQYF. Here the CDR3 DNA reads TGTGCCAGCAGCGTAGGACTAGCTTCCGAGCAGTACTTC.